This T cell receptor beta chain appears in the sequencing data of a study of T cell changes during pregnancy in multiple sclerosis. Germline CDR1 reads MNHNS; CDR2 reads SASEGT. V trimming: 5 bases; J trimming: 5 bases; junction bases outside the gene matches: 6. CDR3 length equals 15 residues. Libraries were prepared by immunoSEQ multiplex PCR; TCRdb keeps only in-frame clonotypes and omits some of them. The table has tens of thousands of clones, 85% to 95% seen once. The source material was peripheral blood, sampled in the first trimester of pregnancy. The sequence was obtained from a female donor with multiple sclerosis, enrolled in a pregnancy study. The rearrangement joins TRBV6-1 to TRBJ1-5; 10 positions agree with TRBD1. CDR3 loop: CASSKTGGAYQPQHF. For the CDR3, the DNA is TGTGCCAGCAGTAAGACAGGGGGCGCGTATCAGCCCCAGCATTTT.